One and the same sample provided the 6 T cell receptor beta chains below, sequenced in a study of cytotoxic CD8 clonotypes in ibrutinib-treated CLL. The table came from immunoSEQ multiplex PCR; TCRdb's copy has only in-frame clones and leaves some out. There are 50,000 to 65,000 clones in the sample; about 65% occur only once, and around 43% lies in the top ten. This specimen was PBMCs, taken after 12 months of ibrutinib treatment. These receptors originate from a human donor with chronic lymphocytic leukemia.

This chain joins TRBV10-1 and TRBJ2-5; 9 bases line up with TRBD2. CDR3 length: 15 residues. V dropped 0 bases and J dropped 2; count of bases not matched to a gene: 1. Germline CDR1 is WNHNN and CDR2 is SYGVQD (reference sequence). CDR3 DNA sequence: TGCGCCAGCAGTGAGTCGCTAGCGGGGCAAGAGACCCAGTACTTC. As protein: CASSESLAGQETQYF.

This CDR3 reads CASSVYGSEYQGPAGDTQYF. CDR3 bases: TGTGCCAGCAGCGTATATGGGTCGGAATATCAGGGGCCAGCCGGGGATACGCAGTATTTT. The chain carries TRBV9 and TRBJ2-3, with D tentatively TRBD1 (6 bases). Germline CDR1 is SGDLS and CDR2 is YYNGEE. The V end was cut by 1 base, the J end by 6 bases, with 30 bases between. This CDR3 comprises 20 residues.

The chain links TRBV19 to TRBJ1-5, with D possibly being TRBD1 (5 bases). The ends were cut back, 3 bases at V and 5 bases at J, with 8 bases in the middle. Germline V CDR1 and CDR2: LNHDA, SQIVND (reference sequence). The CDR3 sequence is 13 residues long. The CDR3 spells CASSIEGYQPQHF. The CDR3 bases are TGTGCCAGTAGTATTGAGGGGTATCAGCCCCAGCATTTT.

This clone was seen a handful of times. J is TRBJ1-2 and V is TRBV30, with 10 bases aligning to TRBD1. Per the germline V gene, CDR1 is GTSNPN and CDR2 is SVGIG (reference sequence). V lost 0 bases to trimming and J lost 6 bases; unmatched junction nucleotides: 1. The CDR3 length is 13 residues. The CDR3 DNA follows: TGTGCCTGGAGTGTCGGGACAGGGGATGGCTACACCTTC. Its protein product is CAWSVGTGDGYTF.

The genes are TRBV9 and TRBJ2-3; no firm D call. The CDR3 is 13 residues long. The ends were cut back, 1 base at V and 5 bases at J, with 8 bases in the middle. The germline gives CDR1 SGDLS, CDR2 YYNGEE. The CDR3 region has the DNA TGTGCCAGCAGCGTACTACCCGGAGATACGCAGTATTTT. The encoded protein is CASSVLPGDTQYF.

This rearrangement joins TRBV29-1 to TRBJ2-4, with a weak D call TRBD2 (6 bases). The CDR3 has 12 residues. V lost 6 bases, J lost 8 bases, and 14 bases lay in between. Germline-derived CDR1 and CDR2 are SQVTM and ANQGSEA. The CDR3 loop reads CSVGLPSHIQYF. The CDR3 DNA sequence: TGCAGCGTAGGACTACCGAGCCACATTCAGTACTTC.